The rows below give T cell receptor beta chains drawn from one sample of a study of Ad26.COV2.S vaccination and SARS-CoV-2 variants. Sequencing used immunoSEQ multiplex PCR; TCRdb keeps in-frame clones, though not all of them. This table has some 190,000 clones, roughly 87% appearing once. The material sequenced was peripheral blood, taken after recovery from COVID-19. These TCRs come from a human donor who had recovered from COVID-19. Each CDR3 is given with its conserved first and last residue. Each record gives: J gene, clone size, V gene, D gene, CDR3 protein, CDR3 DNA. The D gene is left open where the match is weak. The size of a clone is reported for some rows only, either as once, few or many, or as a class for expanded clones.

J gene: TRBJ2-7; clone size: -; V gene: TRBV18; D gene: TRBD2; CDR3 protein: CASSPGLVSYEQYF; CDR3 DNA: TGTGCCAGCTCACCGGGACTAGTCTCCTACGAGCAGTACTTC
J gene: TRBJ1-3; clone size: -; V gene: TRBV7-2; D gene: TRBD1; CDR3 protein: CASHGQGLENTIYF; CDR3 DNA: TGTGCCAGCCATGGACAGGGGCTCGAAAACACCATATATTTT
J gene: TRBJ1-4; clone size: -; V gene: TRBV30; D gene: -; CDR3 protein: CAWLGGEKLFF; CDR3 DNA: TGTGCCTGGCTTGGGGGGGAAAAACTGTTTTTT
J gene: TRBJ2-7; clone size: once; V gene: TRBV5-5; D gene: -; CDR3 protein: CASSFTGSGEQYF; CDR3 DNA: TGTGCCAGCAGCTTCACAGGCTCTGGAGAGCAGTACTTC
J gene: TRBJ2-7; clone size: -; V gene: TRBV19; D gene: -; CDR3 protein: CASSTGLAGEQYF; CDR3 DNA: TGTGCCAGTAGTACGGGACTGGCGGGAGAGCAGTACTTC
J gene: TRBJ2-3; clone size: -; V gene: TRBV9; D gene: TRBD2; CDR3 protein: CASSVERTSGADTQYF; CDR3 DNA: TGTGCCAGCAGCGTAGAGAGGACTAGCGGGGCAGATACGCAGTATTTT
J gene: TRBJ2-7; clone size: once; V gene: TRBV3-1/TRBV3-2; D gene: -; CDR3 protein: CASSKGPPSEQYF; CDR3 DNA: TGTGCCAGCAGCAAGGGCCCACCAAGCGAGCAGTACTTC
J gene: TRBJ2-1; clone size: once; V gene: TRBV7-7; D gene: TRBD2; CDR3 protein: CASSLDDGRPYYNEQFF; CDR3 DNA: TGTGCCAGCAGCTTAGACGACGGGAGGCCCTACTACAATGAGCAGTTCTTC
J gene: TRBJ2-2; clone size: -; V gene: TRBV7-9; D gene: -; CDR3 protein: CASSSQAGGWGTGELFF; CDR3 DNA: TGTGCCAGCAGCTCCCAGGCCGGAGGTTGGGGAACCGGGGAGCTGTTTTTT
J gene: TRBJ2-3; clone size: -; V gene: TRBV28; D gene: TRBD2; CDR3 protein: CASIDLAGRTDTQYF; CDR3 DNA: TGTGCCAGCATCGACCTAGCGGGGAGAACAGATACGCAGTATTTT